This T cell receptor (beta chain) was identified in a study of PD-L1 blockade in urothelial cancer. Time point given: pretreatment peripheral blood. This clone was found a few times. Profiled with immunoSEQ multiplex PCR; TCRdb holds only in-frame clones, not every one. There are about 50,000 clones in the sample; around 74% occur only once, and around 9.3% lies in the top ten. This receptor was obtained from a man between 65 and 80 years old with urothelial cancer. Material: PBMCs, obtained around atezolizumab (anti-PD-L1) treatment.

The CDR3 nucleotides read TGCGCCAGCAGCCTGGTAGACAGTGGGCTGTTTTTT. The encoded protein is CASSLVDSGLFF. The rearrangement links TRBV5-1 to TRBJ2-2, with a weak D call TRBD1 (5 bases). The V gene's germline CDR1 is SGHRS and CDR2 YFSETQ. V was shortened by 4 bases and J by 13 bases, with 14 bases between the two germline ends. The CDR3 has 12 residues.